The next 13 T cell receptor beta chains were all read from a single sample in a study of CD8+ T cells in alopecia areata. The sequencing template was cDNA reverse transcribed from extracted RNA. The method was immunoSEQ multiplex PCR; TCRdb's version includes in-frame clones alone and lacks a portion of them. The table includes roughly 150,000 clones, 87% detected once. The sample in question was CD8+ T cells sorted from blood, obtained at week 0. These receptors were collected from a human donor with alopecia areata.

The table lists this clone with a count of one. The gene calls are TRBV28 and TRBJ1-4, with D possibly matching TRBD1 (6 bases). The V gene's germline CDR1 is MDHEN and CDR2 SYDVKM. The CDR3 consists of 14 residues. The ends were cut back, 3 bases at V and 8 bases at J, with 13 bases in the middle. The CDR3 sequence is CASSLDRGEEKLFF. In nucleotides, the CDR3 is TGTGCCAGCAGTTTGGACAGAGGAGAAGAAAAACTGTTTTTT.

The chain has TRBV5-4 and TRBJ2-7; D not resolved. Germline V lookup: CDR1 SGHNT, CDR2 YYREEE (reference sequence). V shed 0 bases and J shed 2 bases, with 9 bases lying between them. The CDR3 has 14 amino acids. The CDR3 DNA is TGTGCCAGCAGCTTGGGGGTTATACCCTACGAGCAGTACTTC. Amino acids: CASSLGVIPYEQYF.

A single count supports this clone. CDR3 coding DNA: TGTGCCAGCAGCTTAGCTGAACAGGGGGTGTGGGGCTACACCTTC. It codes for CASSLAEQGVWGYTF. The rearrangement uses TRBV7-8 and TRBJ1-2; 8 nucleotides match TRBD1. Germline V gives CDR1 SGHVS, CDR2 FQNEAQ. V shed 0 bases and J 8 bases; nucleotides not matched to a gene: 8. The CDR3 extends over 15 amino acids.

This clone was recorded a few times. This rearrangement joins TRBV30 to TRBJ2-3; tentatively, D is TRBD1 (6 bases). The germline V gene has CDR1 GTSNPN and CDR2 SVGIG (reference sequence). With 8 bases removed from V and 4 bases from J, the gap between germline ends came to 13 bases. CDR3 length: 12 amino acids. The CDR3 sequence is CATQGTADTQYF. CDR3 DNA sequence: TGTGCCACCCAGGGGACGGCAGATACGCAGTATTTT.

For the CDR3, the DNA is TGTGCCAGCAGCTCCCGGACCAACACTGAAGCTTTCTTT. Its protein is CASSSRTNTEAFF. The genes are TRBV7-6 and TRBJ1-1; D is unclear. The germline V gene has CDR1 SGHVS and CDR2 FNYEAQ. This CDR3 has 13 residues. Trimming pared 4 bases from V and 2 bases from J, leaving 8 bases between.

This clone was counted a single time. The chain is built from TRBV19 and TRBJ2-7, with D possibly being TRBD1 (5 bases). CDR1 and CDR2 (germline): LNHDA, SQIVND (reference sequence). Trimming removed 8 bases at V and 7 bases at J, with 18 bases between. CDR3 size: 13 residues. This CDR3 is CASGTTVLEEQYF. The CDR3 nucleotides are TGTGCCAGTGGCACGACAGTTTTGGAGGAGCAGTACTTC.

This chain joins TRBV4-1 and TRBJ2-1; the D gene is possibly TRBD1 (5 bases). The V gene's germline CDR1 is MGHRA and CDR2 YSYEKL. The ends were cut back, 3 bases at V and 6 bases at J, with 12 bases in the middle. The CDR3 totals 14 residues. The CDR3 region has the DNA TGCGCCAGCAGCCAGCTAGTGGGGCCCAATGAGCAGTTCTTC. Translated, it gives CASSQLVGPNEQFF.

The chain links TRBV2 to TRBJ2-5, with no clear D. The CDR3 loop spans 12 amino acids. The V end lost 4 bases, the J end lost 3 bases, and 6 bases lay between the germline ends. Germline V gene data show CDR1 as SNHLY and CDR2 as FYNNEI. DNA of the CDR3: TGTGCCAGCAGTGCGGATAAAGAGACCCAGTACTTC. Translation: CASSADKETQYF.

This chain uses TRBV5-1 with TRBJ2-1; 8 nucleotides align to TRBD1. This CDR3 contains 14 residues. Germline trimming cut 0 bases from V and 7 bases from J; bases unmatched to any gene: 3. Per the germline V gene, CDR1 is SGHRS and CDR2 is YFSETQ. CDR3 amino acids: CASSLGTGLNEQFF. The CDR3 nucleotides read TGCGCCAGCAGCTTGGGGACAGGGTTGAATGAGCAGTTCTTC.

J is TRBJ2-3 and V is TRBV2; TRBD2 might be the D (5 bases). Looked up from germline, CDR1 is SNHLY and CDR2 is FYNNEI. The V and J ends lost 8 bases and 1 base respectively, with 10 bases between them. The CDR3 loop spans 13 amino acids. The CDR3 DNA follows: TGTGCCAGCGATTACGGGGGCACAGATACGCAGTATTTT. It is translated as CASDYGGTDTQYF.

V and J are TRBV25-1 and TRBJ1-2; no definite D call. Germline V CDR1 and CDR2: MGHDK, SYGVNS. The V end lost 4 bases, the J end lost 3 bases, and 21 bases lay between the germline ends. The length of the CDR3 is 17 residues. The CDR3 DNA is TGTGCCAGCAGTGGACCTGCCCAGACGGTCCCCTACTATGGCTACACCTTC. It is translated as CASSGPAQTVPYYGYTF.

This sequence joins TRBV10-3 and TRBJ2-7; D call uncertain. This CDR3 region has 16 residues. Trimming cost V 3 bases and J 0 bases, with 15 bases left between them. The V gene's germline CDR1 is ENHRY and CDR2 SYGVKD. The DNA for the CDR3 is TGTGCCATCAGTGAAGGGCTTTGGCGGAGCTCCTACGAGCAGTACTTC. As protein: CAISEGLWRSSYEQYF.

The chain combines TRBV5-4 with TRBJ2-7; 8 nucleotides match TRBD2. CDR1 is SGHNT, CDR2 YYREEE, per germline (reference sequence). The CDR3 extends over 13 amino acids. V lost 4 bases, J lost 4 bases, and 4 bases stayed unmatched. CDR3: CASSPGGRYEQYF. In nucleotides, the CDR3 is TGTGCCAGCAGCCCGGGGGGGCGTTACGAGCAGTACTTC.